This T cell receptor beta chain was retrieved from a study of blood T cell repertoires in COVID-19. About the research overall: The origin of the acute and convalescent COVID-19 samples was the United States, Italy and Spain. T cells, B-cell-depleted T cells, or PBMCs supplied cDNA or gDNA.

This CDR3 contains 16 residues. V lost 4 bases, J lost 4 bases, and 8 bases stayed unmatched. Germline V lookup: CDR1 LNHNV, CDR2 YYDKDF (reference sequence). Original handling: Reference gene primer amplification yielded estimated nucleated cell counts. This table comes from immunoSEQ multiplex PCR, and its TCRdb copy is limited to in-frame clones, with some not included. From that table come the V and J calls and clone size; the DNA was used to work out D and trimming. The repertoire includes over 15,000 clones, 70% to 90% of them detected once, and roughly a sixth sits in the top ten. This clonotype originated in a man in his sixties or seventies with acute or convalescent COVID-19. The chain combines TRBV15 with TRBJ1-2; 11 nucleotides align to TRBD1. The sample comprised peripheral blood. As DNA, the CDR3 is TGTGCCACCAGCAAAAACCGGGACAGGGGGACCTATGGCTACACCTTC. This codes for CATSKNRDRGTYGYTF.